This T cell receptor beta chain was retrieved from a study of molecular identifiers for immune sequencing clone quantification. Regarding the study as a whole: Jurkat TCR RNA spiked in from one cell reportedly remained identifiable amid approximately 1 million naive cells. Whereas naive cells kept under 1% of molecules in clones above 20 RNA copies, such clones held over 97% in effectors. Barcode collisions between identical TCR molecules could shrink estimates of highly expanded clone sizes.

CDR1 is ENHRY, CDR2 SYGVKD, per germline. The trim removed 0 bases at V and 2 bases at J, leaving 6 bases unmatched. This CDR3 has 17 residues. Sorting captured naive CD8 T cells as CD8+CD4-CCR7+CD45RA+. This clonotype was seen more than once but under ten times. Antigen specificity is unknown. One entry per CDR3 protein results from TCRdb running MiXCR on the PCR reads. The profile shows 40,000 to 65,000 distinct CDR3 sequences, about a third of them singletons. The chain combines TRBV10-3 with TRBJ2-2, with TRBD2 identical over 7 bases. Sequenced: naive CD8+ T cells from blood, with Jurkat cell RNA spiked in. Specified subset: FACS-sorted CD8+CD4-CCR7+CD45RA+ naive T cells. The receptor was derived from a human donor in good health. Some libraries in this study had Jurkat cell RNA spiked in. The CDR3 sequence is CAISESRLAVNTGELFF. In DNA form, the CDR3 reads TGTGCCATCAGTGAGTCGCGGCTAGCGGTTAACACCGGGGAGCTGTTTTTT.